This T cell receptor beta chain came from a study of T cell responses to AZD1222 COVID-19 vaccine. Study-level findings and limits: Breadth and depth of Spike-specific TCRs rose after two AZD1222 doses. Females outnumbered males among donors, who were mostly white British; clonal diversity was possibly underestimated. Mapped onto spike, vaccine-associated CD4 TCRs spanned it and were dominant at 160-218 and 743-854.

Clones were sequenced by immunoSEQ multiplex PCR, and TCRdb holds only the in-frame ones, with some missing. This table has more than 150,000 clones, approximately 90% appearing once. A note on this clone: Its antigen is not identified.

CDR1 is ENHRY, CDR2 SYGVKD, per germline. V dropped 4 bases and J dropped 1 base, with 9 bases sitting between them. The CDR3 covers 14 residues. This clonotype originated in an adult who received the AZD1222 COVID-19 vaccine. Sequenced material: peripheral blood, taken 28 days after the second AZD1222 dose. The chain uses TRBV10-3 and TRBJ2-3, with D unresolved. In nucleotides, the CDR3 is TGTGCCATCAGTGGAGTTGTGGGCACAGATACGCAGTATTTT. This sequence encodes CAISGVVGTDTQYF.